This T cell receptor (beta chain) came from a study of somatic mutations in cytotoxic T cells in rheumatoid arthritis. Sequencing was performed with immunoSEQ multiplex PCR; in TCRdb, only in-frame clones are kept and a portion is missing. Seen here are some 19,000 clones, about four fifths observed once, and the top ten hold about 10%. V was pared by 2 bases and J by 4 bases, with 9 bases between. Germline assignment: CDR1 SGHNT and CDR2 YYREEE (reference sequence). The CDR3 covers 13 residues. The sequence derives from a man aged 18-30 years with rheumatoid arthritis. Sequenced sample: CD8+ T cells sorted from blood. The gene calls are TRBV5-4 and TRBJ2-5, with a tentative D call TRBD1 (6 bases). The chain's CDR3 is CASSLQGAETQYF. In DNA form, the CDR3 reads TGTGCCAGCAGCTTACAGGGAGCAGAGACCCAGTACTTC.